The T cell receptor (beta chain) under discussion was sequenced for a study of shared clonotypes between healthy human individuals. Study-wide background: Contributing individuals were a couple of females and three males aged 18 to 49. For every donor, three CD4 naive, three CD4 memory, two CD8 naive and one CD8 memory plates were used. Study outcomes and limitations: In general, naive subsets displayed greater estimated richness than memory subsets did. Shared across a handful of donors were approximately 5% of the naive CD4 clonotypes.

The assay was immunoSEQ multiplex PCR, and TCRdb's table has in-frame clones only and misses some. The sample records about 710,000 clones, about three quarters being singletons. Worth noting for this clone: What it binds is unknown.

The sequencing sample was made of memory CD4+ T cells sorted from blood. Subset here: CD45RA-negative fraction. The source is a woman aged 25 to 45 in good health.

The DNA for the CDR3 is TGTGCCTGGAGTGTACCCGGGACTACCCTTAAAAAACTGTTTTTT. Its translation: CAWSVPGTTLKKLFF. This chain joins TRBV30 and TRBJ1-4; tentative D call: TRBD1 (5 bases). Germline values: CDR1 GTSNPN, CDR2 SVGIG (reference sequence). V dropped 0 bases and J dropped 9 bases, with 17 bases sitting between them. The CDR3 covers 15 residues.